The 5 T cell receptor beta chains reported below all come from one sample, sequenced in a study of CD8+CD57+ T cells in acquired aplastic anemia. Sequenced patients had shown CD8+CD57+ cell expansion by flow cytometry. The template for TCR beta VDJ and CDR3 sequence profiling was genomic DNA. From the reads, TCRdb called clonotypes with MiXCR, one entry per CDR3 protein. The table has 180,000 or so distinct CDR3 sequences, less than 60% seen once. The sequenced sample was sorted CD4+, CD8+, or CD8+CD57+ T cells (not recorded which) from PBMCs. These receptors were collected from a human donor with aplastic anemia.

As for this clonotype: One end of the junction fails to match germline, which may point to a read error. The genes are TRBV19 and TRBJ2-5, with 11 nucleotides matching TRBD2. The CDR3 sequence is 15 residues long. Germline V gene data show CDR1 as LNHDA and CDR2 as SQIVND (reference sequence). The CDR3: CASSGTSGSYETQYF. CDR3 bases: TGCGCCAGTAGTGGCACTAGCGGGAGCTATGAGACCCAGTACTTC.

This sequence joins TRBV4-3 and TRBJ1-5; unclear D gene. Trimming removed 0 bases at V and 4 bases at J, with 4 bases between. Germline values: CDR1 LGHNA, CDR2 YSLEER. The CDR3 contains 13 residues. CDR3 DNA: TGCGCCAGCAGCCAAGATCCGAATCAGCCCCAGCATTTT. It yields the protein CASSQDPNQPQHF.

Notes on this clonotype: Just one base apart from a much larger clone, this may be a read error. The rearrangement joins TRBV28 to TRBJ1-6; D is undetermined. Germline V gene sequence: CDR1 MDHEN, CDR2 SYDVKM. The CDR3 runs 9 residues. The CDR3 region has the DNA TGTGCCAGCAGTTTACCCCACCACTTT. Amino acid sequence: CASSLPHHF.

There are a few counts of this clonotype. The rearrangement uses TRBV24-1 and TRBJ2-7; 9 bases agree with TRBD1. Germline CDR1 is KGHDR and CDR2 is SFDVKD. J gave up 3 bases and V 5 bases, and 1 base lay outside the gene matches. The CDR3 consists of 13 residues. The CDR3 sequence is CATSADRGYEQYF. In DNA form, the CDR3 reads TGTGCCACCAGTGCGGACAGGGGCTACGAGCAGTACTTC.

This clonotype showed up many times. CDR3 nucleotides: TGTGCCAGCAGTCGATCACTCAACAGAGGGGAGACCCAGTACTTC. Its protein is CASSRSLNRGETQYF. V gene TRBV12-3 or TRBV12-4 combines with J gene TRBJ2-5, with D tentatively TRBD2 (5 bases). Trimming removed 5 bases from V and 5 bases from J, with 18 bases in between. The length of the CDR3 is 15 residues.